The sequence of this T cell receptor (beta chain) was determined in a study of blood T cell repertoires in COVID-19. Study details: Material from acute and convalescent COVID-19 was sourced from the United States, Italy and Spain. PBMCs, B-cell-depleted T cells, or T cells were the source of the cDNA or gDNA that made up the material.

Deletions cut 1 base from V and 4 bases from J, with 11 bases between. CDR3 length: 15 amino acids. Per the germline V gene, CDR1 is SGHVS and CDR2 is FQNEAQ. Authors' methods: Estimated nucleated cell counts came from reference gene primer amplification. Some clones are missing from TCRdb's copy, which holds only in-frame ones; the method was immunoSEQ multiplex PCR. V, J and clone size are those of that table, while D and trimming were read from the DNA. Found here are 55,000 to 75,000 clones, around 73% of them singletons; the top ten hold about 22%. The sequence was collected from a man older than 75 with active or convalescent COVID-19. The sequenced sample consisted of peripheral blood. The rearrangement joins TRBV7-8 to TRBJ1-5, with D possibly being TRBD1 (6 bases). The CDR3: CASSLVGGSNQPQHF. The CDR3 DNA follows: TGTGCCAGCAGCTTAGTTGGGGGCTCAAATCAGCCCCAGCATTTT.